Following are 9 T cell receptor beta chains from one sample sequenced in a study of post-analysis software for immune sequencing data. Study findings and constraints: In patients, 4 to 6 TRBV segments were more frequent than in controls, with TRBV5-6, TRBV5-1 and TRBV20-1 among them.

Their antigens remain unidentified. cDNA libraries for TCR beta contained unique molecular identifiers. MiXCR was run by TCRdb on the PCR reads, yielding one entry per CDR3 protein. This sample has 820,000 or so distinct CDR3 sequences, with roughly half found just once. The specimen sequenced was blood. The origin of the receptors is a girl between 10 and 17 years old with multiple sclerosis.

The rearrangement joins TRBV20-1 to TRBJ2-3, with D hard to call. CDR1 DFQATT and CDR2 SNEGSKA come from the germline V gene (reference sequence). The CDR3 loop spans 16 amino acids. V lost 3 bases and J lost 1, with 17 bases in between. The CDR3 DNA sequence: TGCAGTGCTAGGGCCGCTGTATTCGGCCGCACAGATACGCAGTATTTT. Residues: CSARAAVFGRTDTQYF.

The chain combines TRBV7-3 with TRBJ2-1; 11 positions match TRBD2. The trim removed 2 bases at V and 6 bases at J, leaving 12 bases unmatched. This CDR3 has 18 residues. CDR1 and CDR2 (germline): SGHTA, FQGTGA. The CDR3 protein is CASSLVGGRLAGINEQFF. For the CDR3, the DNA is TGTGCCAGCAGCTTAGTCGGTGGCCGACTAGCGGGGATCAATGAGCAGTTCTTC. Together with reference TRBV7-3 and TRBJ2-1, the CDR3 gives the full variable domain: GAGVSQTPSNKVTEKGKYVELRCDPISGHTALYWYRQSLGQGPEFLIYFQGTGAADDSGLPNDRFFAVRPEGSVSTLKIQRTERGDSAVYLCASSLVGGRLAGINEQFFGPGTRLTVL.

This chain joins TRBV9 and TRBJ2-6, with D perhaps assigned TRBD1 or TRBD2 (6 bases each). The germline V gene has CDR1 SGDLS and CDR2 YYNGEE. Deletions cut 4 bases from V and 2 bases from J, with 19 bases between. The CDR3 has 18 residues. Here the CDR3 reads CASSPRLVGGPGANVLTF. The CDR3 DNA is TGTGCCAGCAGCCCGCGACTAGTTGGGGGGCCTGGGGCCAACGTCCTGACTTTC.

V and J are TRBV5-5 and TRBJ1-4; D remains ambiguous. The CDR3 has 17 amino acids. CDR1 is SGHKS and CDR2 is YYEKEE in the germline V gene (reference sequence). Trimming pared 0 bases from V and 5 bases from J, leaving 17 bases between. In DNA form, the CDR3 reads TGTGCCAGCAGCTTGGCCGCCAGGACCCGTCGGAATGAAAAACTGTTTTTT. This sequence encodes CASSLAARTRRNEKLFF.

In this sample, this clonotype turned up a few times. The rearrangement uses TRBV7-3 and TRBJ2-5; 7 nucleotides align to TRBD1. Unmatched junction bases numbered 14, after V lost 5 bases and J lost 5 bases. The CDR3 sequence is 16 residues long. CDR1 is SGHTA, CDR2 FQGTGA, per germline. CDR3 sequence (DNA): TGTGCCAGCAGCCTTCGAGGGGGCGCTGGGTTGGAGACCCAGTACTTC. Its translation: CASSLRGGAGLETQYF.

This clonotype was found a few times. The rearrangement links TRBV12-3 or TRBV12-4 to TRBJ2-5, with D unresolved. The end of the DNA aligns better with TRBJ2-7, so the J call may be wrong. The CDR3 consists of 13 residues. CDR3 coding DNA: TGTGCCAGCAGTTTGGATGTGACCTACGAGCAGTACTTC. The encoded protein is CASSLDVTYEQYF.

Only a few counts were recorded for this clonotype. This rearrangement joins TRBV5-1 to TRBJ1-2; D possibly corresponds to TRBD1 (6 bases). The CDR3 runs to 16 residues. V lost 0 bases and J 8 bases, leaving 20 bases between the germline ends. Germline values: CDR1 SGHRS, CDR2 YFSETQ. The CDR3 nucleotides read TGCGCCAGCAGCTTGGACGGATACGGGGGCGGAAAAGGCTACACCTTC. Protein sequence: CASSLDGYGGGKGYTF.

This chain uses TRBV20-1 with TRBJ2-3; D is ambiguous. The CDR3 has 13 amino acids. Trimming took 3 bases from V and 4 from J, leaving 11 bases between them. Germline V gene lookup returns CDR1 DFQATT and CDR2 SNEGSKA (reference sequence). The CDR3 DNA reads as TGCAGTGCTAGTCTCATTGTGGCAGATACGCAGTATTTT. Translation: CSASLIVADTQYF.

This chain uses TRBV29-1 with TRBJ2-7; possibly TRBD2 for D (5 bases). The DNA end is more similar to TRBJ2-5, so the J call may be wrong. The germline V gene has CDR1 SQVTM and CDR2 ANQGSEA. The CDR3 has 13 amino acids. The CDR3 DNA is TGCAGCGTTGAATATCGGGATTGGGAGACCCAGTACTTC. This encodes CSVEYRDWETQYF.